This TCR beta chain was captured in a study of OX40 agonist ivuxolimab in advanced cancers. There are 15 residues in the CDR3. From germline, CDR1 is LNHNV and CDR2 YYDKDF (reference sequence). The V gene lost 0 bases and the J gene lost 5 bases, with 13 bases spanning the gap. Generated by immunoSEQ multiplex PCR, the TCRdb table keeps only in-frame clones and is missing some. Of over 85,000 clones listed, approximately 81% were seen once; the top ten hold roughly 1.1%. Here the sequenced sample was CD4+ or CD8+ T cells sorted from blood, taken in a trial of the OX40 agonist ivuxolimab. This sequence joins TRBV15 and TRBJ2-5; D gene unclear. The clonotype originates from an adult with an advanced solid tumor such as melanoma, head and neck, liver or kidney cancer. CDR3 nucleotides: TGTGCCACCAGCAGAGATTCCTGGGCAGGCGAGACCCAGTACTTC. Protein: CATSRDSWAGETQYF.